These 22 T cell receptor beta chains share one sample of origin, sequenced in a study of human T cells and chemical hapten exposure. Time point indicated: patch test 1, 2 weeks after DPC sensitization. The treatment here: therapeutic diphenylcyclopropenone sensitization with weekly scalp DPC. TCRdb ran MiXCR on the RACE reads and lists one entry per CDR3 protein. The sample carries 75,000 to 100,000 distinct CDR3 sequences, about an eighth recorded once. The sample consisted of whole blood, taken in connection with sensitization to the hapten diphenylcyclopropenone (DPC). The receptors come from a woman in her 40s with alopecia areata. Some clones in this sample may be carry-over from other donors' samples.

This chain uses TRBV7-2 with TRBJ2-1; D is unclear. The CDR3 runs to 13 residues. Germline V gene sequence: CDR1 SGHTA, CDR2 FQGNSA. The V end was cut by 0 bases, the J end by 8 bases, with 8 bases between. The CDR3 DNA reads TGTGCCAGCAGCTTAGCGCTTATACATGAGCAGTTCTTC. Translation gives CASSLALIHEQFF.

The V gene is TRBV4-3, the J gene TRBJ2-1, with TRBD2 matching over 14 bases. J was trimmed by 6 bases and V by 5 bases; bases with no gene match: 3. Germline loops: CDR1 LGHNA, CDR2 YSLEER. The CDR3 runs 15 residues. CDR3 in DNA: TGCGCCAGCAGCTACGGGACTAGCGGGAGCAATGAGCAGTTCTTC. Translation gives CASSYGTSGSNEQFF.

The V gene is TRBV11-3, the J gene TRBJ2-1, with D tentatively TRBD2 (6 bases). Trimming removed 1 base from V and 4 bases from J, with 14 bases in between. CDR1 and CDR2 (germline): SGHNT, YENEEA. The CDR3 runs 16 residues. The CDR3 nucleotides read TGTGCCAGCAGCTTAGGGGGTAGCGGAGGATACAATGAGCAGTTCTTC. Amino acid sequence: CASSLGGSGGYNEQFF.

V gene TRBV19 combines with J gene TRBJ1-4; 9 bases agree with TRBD1. This CDR3 comprises 13 residues. Losses at the gene ends were 8 bases for V and 8 bases for J; bases not matched to a gene: 6. Germline assignment: CDR1 LNHDA and CDR2 SQIVND (reference sequence). The CDR3 here is CASSGTGKEKLFF. CDR3 nucleotides: TGTGCCAGTTCCGGGACAGGGAAAGAAAAACTGTTTTTT.

There are a few counts of this clonotype. The chain recombines TRBV7-8 with TRBJ1-3, with D possibly matching TRBD1 (6 bases). In germline, CDR1 is SGHVS, CDR2 FQNEAQ. The CDR3 sequence is 16 residues long. V was pared by 1 base and J by 2 bases, with 12 bases between. CDR3 sequence: CASSLVAGAAGNTIYF. In DNA form, the CDR3 reads TGTGCCAGCAGCTTAGTGGCGGGGGCCGCTGGAAACACCATATATTTT.

This clonotype was seen a handful of times. V usage is TRBV30 and J usage is TRBJ2-7, with TRBD2 matching 12 bases. V lost 4 bases and J lost 2; bases outside the gene matches: 6. CDR1 is GTSNPN, CDR2 SVGIG, per germline (reference sequence). The length of the CDR3 is 15 residues. CDR3 DNA: TGTGCCTGGACTCCCGGACTAGCGGGAACCTACGAGCAGTACTTC. Residues: CAWTPGLAGTYEQYF.

The gene calls are TRBV7-6 and TRBJ2-1, with 9 nucleotides matching TRBD1. Germline V gene data show CDR1 as SGHVS and CDR2 as FNYEAQ. The ends lost 6 bases at V and 7 bases at J; junction bases unmatched: 7. This CDR3 spans 14 amino acids. CDR3 nucleotide sequence: TGTGCCAGCAGTTGGGACAGGGAGGGGAATGAGCAGTTCTTC. Translated, it gives CASSWDREGNEQFF.

This chain joins TRBV3-1 and TRBJ2-1, with D possibly matching TRBD2 (7 bases). V gave up 5 bases and J gave up 7 bases, with 18 bases separating them. CDR1 and CDR2 from the germline V gene are LGHDT and YNNKEL (reference sequence). This CDR3 has 15 amino acids. The CDR3 DNA follows: TGTGCCAGCAGCGAGGGGGGGGTCCCTTCTAATGAGCAGTTCTTC. Amino acid sequence: CASSEGGVPSNEQFF.

This chain uses TRBV20-1 with TRBJ2-1, with 7 bases that match TRBD2. Looked up from germline, CDR1 is DFQATT and CDR2 is SNEGSKA (reference sequence). The CDR3 has 15 residues. V was clipped by 7 bases and J by 4 bases; unmatched bases: 13. The CDR3 coding sequence is TGCAGTGTGATGGCGGGAGCTACCCATTACAATGAGCAGTTCTTC. The encoded protein is CSVMAGATHYNEQFF.

This clonotype was seen only a few times. This CDR3 reads CSASGQGGQGASDTQYF. CDR3 in DNA: TGCAGTGCTAGCGGCCAGGGAGGACAGGGGGCTTCAGATACGCAGTATTTT. V gene TRBV20-1 combines with J gene TRBJ2-3, with 11 bases aligning to TRBD1. CDR3 length: 17 amino acids. Germline CDR1 and CDR2: DFQATT and SNEGSKA (reference sequence). The V gene end was trimmed by 3 bases and the J gene end by 4 bases; junction bases not matched to a gene: 12.

The chain couples TRBV23-1 to TRBJ2-7, with D unresolved. TRBV23-1 is classed as an ORF, of uncertain function. The V gene lost 7 bases and the J gene lost 2 bases, with 12 bases spanning the gap. This CDR3 has 13 residues. CDR3 region: CASTTTNTYEQYF. The CDR3 DNA is TGCGCCAGCACGACGACCAACACCTACGAGCAGTACTTC.

The chain uses TRBV4-2 and TRBJ2-4; 8 positions match TRBD2. Germline assignment: CDR1 LGHNA and CDR2 YNFKEQ. With 6 bases clipped from V and 0 bases from J, the junction kept 13 bases outside the gene matches. CDR3 length equals 18 residues. CDR3: CASSPIAGGGLAKNIQYF. In DNA, the CDR3 is TGTGCCAGCAGTCCCATTGCGGGAGGAGGTCTAGCCAAAAACATTCAGTACTTC.

This clonotype appeared a few times. The rearrangement links TRBV9 to TRBJ1-4; 7 bases line up with TRBD1. The germline V gene encodes CDR1 SGDLS and CDR2 YYNGEE. The CDR3 consists of 15 residues. Germline trimming cut 3 bases from V and 3 bases from J; bases unmatched to any gene: 5. CDR3 nucleotides: TGTGCCAGCAGCGCCACAGGGGTTTCTAATGAAAAACTGTTTTTT. It encodes CASSATGVSNEKLFF.

This clonotype was found many times. V is TRBV12-3 or TRBV12-4 and J is TRBJ1-5, with 12 nucleotides matching TRBD1. The V segment lost 6 bases and the J segment 6 bases; nucleotides outside the gene matches: 9. The CDR3 covers 16 residues. CDR3 coding DNA: TGTGCCAGCAGCCCGGGACAGGGGGCAGGGAGTCAGCCCCAGCATTTT. This codes for CASSPGQGAGSQPQHF.

This chain uses TRBV7-9 with TRBJ1-2; possibly TRBD1 for D (6 bases). The CDR3 length is 14 residues. Trimming shortened V by 2 bases and J by 8 bases, and 15 bases separated the two germline ends. Germline V gene lookup returns CDR1 SEHNR and CDR2 FQNEAQ (reference sequence). The CDR3 sequence: CASSLNREDWGYTF. The CDR3 DNA reads as TGTGCCAGCAGCTTAAACAGGGAGGATTGGGGCTACACCTTC.

The chain couples TRBV7-2 to TRBJ2-3; 9 bases line up with TRBD1. The CDR3 totals 16 residues. CDR1 is SGHTA and CDR2 is FQGNSA in the germline V gene. With V trimmed by 1 base and J by 2 bases, 4 bases remained unmatched. CDR3 sequence: CASSLVGTGYTDTQYF. In nucleotides, the CDR3 is TGTGCCAGCAGCTTAGTCGGGACAGGGTACACAGATACGCAGTATTTT.

This clonotype showed up many times. The chain carries TRBV7-9 and TRBJ2-5, with 8 bases matching TRBD1. J lost 0 bases, V lost 5 bases, and 5 bases had no gene match. This CDR3 spans 15 amino acids. The germline V gene has CDR1 SEHNR and CDR2 FQNEAQ (reference sequence). CDR3 amino acids: CASSLRQGHQETQYF. DNA of the CDR3: TGTGCCAGCAGCCTACGACAGGGGCACCAAGAGACCCAGTACTTC.

This clonotype came up many times. Germline and junction disagree at one end, which may indicate a read error. V usage is TRBV5-1 and J usage is TRBJ2-1; 14 positions match TRBD2. Germline assignment: CDR1 SGHRS and CDR2 YFSETQ. The CDR3 consists of 15 residues. Written as DNA, the CDR3 is TGTGCCAGCAGTTCTGGACTAGCGGGAGGAAATGAGCAGTTCTTC. Amino acid sequence: CASSSGLAGGNEQFF. Complete variable domain (other parts from reference TRBV5-1 and TRBJ2-1): KAGVTQTPRYLIKTRGQQVTLSCSPISGHRSVSWYQQTPGQGLQFLFEYFSETQRNKGNFPGRFSGRQFSNSRSEMNVSTLELGDSALYLCASSSGLAGGNEQFFGPGTRLTVL.

The chain is built from TRBV7-9 and TRBJ2-1; 9 bases match TRBD2. Germline CDR1 is SEHNR and CDR2 is FQNEAQ (reference sequence). This CDR3 region has 16 residues. With V trimmed by 5 bases and J by 5 bases, 10 bases remained unmatched. The CDR3 DNA sequence: TGTGCCAGCAGCCGCCCAAGAGCGGGGGGTAACAATGAGCAGTTCTTC. It translates to CASSRPRAGGNNEQFF.

This clonotype was seen at least ten times. CDR3 sequence reads: CASSLAGTSGSTDTQYF. CDR3 nucleotide sequence: TGTGCCAGCAGCCTGGCCGGGACTAGCGGCAGCACAGATACGCAGTATTTT. V and J are TRBV28 and TRBJ2-3; 11 nucleotides agree with TRBD2. The CDR3 length is 17 residues. Germline values: CDR1 MDHEN, CDR2 SYDVKM. The V and J ends lost 6 bases and 0 bases, in that order; junction bases with no gene match: 8.

The genes are TRBV27 and TRBJ1-5; TRBD1 matches 8 bases. Germline-derived CDR1 and CDR2 are MNHEY and SMNVEV (reference sequence). The V and J ends lost 5 bases and 5 bases, in that order; junction bases with no gene match: 14. This CDR3 comprises 17 residues. As DNA, the CDR3 is TGTGCCAGCAGTCCCCGGGCGGGCAGGGGGCCGGATCAGCCCCAGCATTTT. Translating gives CASSPRAGRGPDQPQHF.

The gene calls are TRBV24-1 and TRBJ2-1, with 8 bases that match TRBD1. CDR3 length: 14 amino acids. Trimming removed 9 bases from V and 7 bases from J; junction bases left unmatched: 10. Germline V gene data show CDR1 as KGHDR and CDR2 as SFDVKD. CDR3 region: CATATGQGRNEQFF. Written as DNA, the CDR3 is TGTGCCACCGCAACAGGACAGGGACGGAATGAGCAGTTCTTC.